What follows are 10 T cell receptor beta chains derived from one specimen sequenced in a study of cytomegalovirus exposure and HLA in healthy donors. Primers for the PCR totalled 60 Vbeta and 13 Jbeta. The protocol was immunoSEQ multiplex PCR, while the TCRdb copy is restricted to in-frame clones and leaves out a portion. The sample has 95,000 or so clones; about 86% are singletons. Material for sequencing was PBMCs. These receptors were obtained from a woman aged 70-85 years in good health and CMV-seropositive.

V usage is TRBV15 and J usage is TRBJ2-6; D call uncertain. The CDR3 covers 17 residues. CDR1 is LNHNV, CDR2 YYDKDF, per germline (reference sequence). Trimming took 4 bases from V and 0 from J, leaving 13 bases between them. The CDR3 region is CATSTLGSSSGANVLTF. CDR3 in DNA: TGTGCCACCAGCACCCTTGGCAGTTCCTCTGGGGCCAACGTCCTGACTTTC. The whole variable domain, remainder taken from reference TRBV15 and TRBJ2-6, is DAMVIQNPRYQVTQFGKPVTLSCSQTLNHNVMYWYQQKSSQAPKLLFHYYDKDFNNEADTPDNFQSRRPNTSFCFLDIRSPGLGDTAMYLCATSTLGSSSGANVLTFGAGSRLTVL.

The chain joins TRBV11-2 to TRBJ2-1; TRBD2 aligns across 12 bases. V gave up 2 bases and J gave up 6 bases; unmatched junction bases: 2. The germline CDR1 and CDR2 sequences are SGHAT and FQNNGV. This CDR3 is 15 amino acids long. The CDR3 coding sequence is TGTGCCAGCAGCTTACTAGCGGGAGGGCGCAATGAGCAGTTCTTC. Translated: CASSLLAGGRNEQFF.

The rearrangement uses TRBV11-3 and TRBJ2-3, with no clear D. Germline V gene lookup returns CDR1 SGHNT and CDR2 YENEEA. The CDR3 runs to 15 residues. Trimming took off 3 bases at V and 0 bases at J, with 10 bases between the two ends. The DNA for the CDR3 is TGTGCCAGCAGCTTCCGTCCAGGAAGCACAGATACGCAGTATTTT. It encodes CASSFRPGSTDTQYF.

The CDR3 sequence: CASSQGARNEQYF. The CDR3 coding sequence is TGTGCCAGCAGCCAGGGGGCGCGGAACGAGCAGTACTTC. This sequence joins TRBV25-1 and TRBJ2-7; 8 bases are a match to TRBD1. There are 13 residues in the CDR3. The V and J ends lost 6 bases and 5 bases, in that order; junction bases with no gene match: 6. From germline, CDR1 is MGHDK and CDR2 SYGVNS.

The chain combines TRBV7-2 with TRBJ2-7; possible D gene TRBD2, 5 bases. Germline-derived CDR1 and CDR2 are SGHTA and FQGNSA. V was shortened by 5 bases and J by 4 bases, with 6 bases between the two germline ends. This CDR3 contains 11 residues. CDR3 sequence: CASSPGYEQYF. CDR3 nucleotides: TGTGCCAGCAGCCCGGGATACGAGCAGTACTTC.

This rearrangement joins TRBV28 to TRBJ2-1, with 7 bases lining up with TRBD2. This CDR3 is 13 amino acids long. The ends lost 6 bases at V and 5 bases at J; junction bases unmatched: 4. Germline values: CDR1 MDHEN, CDR2 SYDVKM. In DNA form, the CDR3 reads TGTGCCAGCAGCAGGGACTACGACAATGAGCAGTTCTTC. Translation: CASSRDYDNEQFF.

This clone was counted between two and nine times. This chain uses TRBV6-6 with TRBJ2-7; TRBD1 agrees at 8 bases. The V gene end was trimmed by 5 bases and the J gene end by 1 base; junction bases not matched to a gene: 4. The V gene's germline CDR1 is MNHNY and CDR2 SVGAGI (reference sequence). This CDR3 region has 14 residues. As DNA, the CDR3 is TGTGCCAGCAGTACCGGACAGGGATCCTACGAGCAGTACTTC. Translation: CASSTGQGSYEQYF.

The chain couples TRBV9 to TRBJ1-4, with 8 bases that match TRBD1. CDR1 is SGDLS, CDR2 YYNGEE, per germline. This CDR3 is 15 amino acids long. J gave up 1 base and V 3 bases, and 2 bases lay outside the gene matches. In DNA, the CDR3 is TGTGCCAGCAGCGAGACAGGGGAAACTAATGAAAAACTGTTTTTT. Residues: CASSETGETNEKLFF.

The chain employs TRBV7-2 and TRBJ2-7; possible D gene TRBD1, 6 bases. Deletions cut 1 base from V and 2 bases from J, with 9 bases between. The CDR3 totals 14 residues. Germline CDR1 SGHTA, CDR2 FQGNSA. This CDR3 reads CASSLGTVTYEQYF. The CDR3 DNA reads as TGTGCCAGCAGCTTAGGGACAGTGACCTACGAGCAGTACTTC.

This clone was counted between two and nine times. The chain has TRBV4-3 and TRBJ1-3; a weak D match, TRBD1 (5 bases). Trimming stripped 0 bases from V and 4 bases from J, with 10 bases between. The germline gives CDR1 LGHNA, CDR2 YSLEER. The CDR3 spans 15 residues. The CDR3 region has the DNA TGCGCCAGCAGCCAAGAAGGGGCAGGAGGAAACACCATATATTTT. Encoded protein: CASSQEGAGGNTIYF.